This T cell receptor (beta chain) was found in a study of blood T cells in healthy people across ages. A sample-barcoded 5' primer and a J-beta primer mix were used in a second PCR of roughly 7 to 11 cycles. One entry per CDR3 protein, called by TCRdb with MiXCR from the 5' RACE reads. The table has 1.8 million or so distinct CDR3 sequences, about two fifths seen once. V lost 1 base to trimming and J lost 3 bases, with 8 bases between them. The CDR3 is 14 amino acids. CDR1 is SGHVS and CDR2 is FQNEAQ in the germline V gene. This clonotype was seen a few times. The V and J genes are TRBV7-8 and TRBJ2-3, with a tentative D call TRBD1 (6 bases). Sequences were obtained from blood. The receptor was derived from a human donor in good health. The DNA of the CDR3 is TGTGCCAGCAGCTTAGAGGGGGAGACAGATACGCAGTATTTT. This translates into CASSLEGETDTQYF.